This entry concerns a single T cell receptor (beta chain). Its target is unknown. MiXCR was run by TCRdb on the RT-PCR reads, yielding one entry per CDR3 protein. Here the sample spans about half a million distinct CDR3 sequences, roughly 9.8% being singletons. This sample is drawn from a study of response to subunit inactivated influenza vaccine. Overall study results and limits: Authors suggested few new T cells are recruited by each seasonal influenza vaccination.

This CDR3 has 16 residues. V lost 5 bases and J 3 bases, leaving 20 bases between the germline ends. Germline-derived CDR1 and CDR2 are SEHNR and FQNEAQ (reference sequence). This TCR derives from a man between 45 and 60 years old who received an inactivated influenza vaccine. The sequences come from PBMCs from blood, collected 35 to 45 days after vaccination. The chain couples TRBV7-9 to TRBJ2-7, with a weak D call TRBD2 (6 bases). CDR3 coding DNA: TGTGCCAGCAGCCCCTCCCGGGGGAGGCTAGTCTACGAGCAGTACTTC. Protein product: CASSPSRGRLVYEQYF. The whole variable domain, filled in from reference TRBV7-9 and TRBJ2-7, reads DTGVSQNPRHKITKRGQNVTFRCDPISEHNRLYWYRQTLGQGPEFLTYFQNEAQLEKSRLLSDRFSAERPKGSFSTLEIQRTEQGDSAMYLCASSPSRGRLVYEQYFGPGTRLTVT.